This T cell receptor beta chain was identified during a study of T cells after posttransplantation cyclophosphamide. Broader study findings: Blood and skin or GI T cell repertoires showed limited TRB overlap. Donor CD8+ memory clones often dominated recipient blood repertoires at later times. TRB clonality was highly associated with recipient CMV seropositivity and reactivation.

Trimming took 7 bases from V and 3 from J; bases not matched to a gene: 10. Germline V gene data show CDR1 as SGHAT and CDR2 as FQNNGV. CDR3 length: 16 amino acids. There are a few counts of this clone. Its antigen is still unknown. Assay used: immunoSEQ multiplex PCR; TCRdb lists only in-frame clones, some missing. Here the sample spans several thousand clones, more than 60% being singletons. Specimen: memory CD8+ T cells sorted from blood. The clonotype comes from a woman aged 60-75 years in good health, CMV-negative, and a related stem cell transplant donor. The rearrangement uses TRBV11-2 and TRBJ2-7, with 12 bases identical to TRBD2. CDR3 in amino acids: CASTITVTSGSYEQYF. In nucleotides, the CDR3 is TGTGCCAGCACCATAACGGTGACTAGCGGGAGCTACGAGCAGTACTTC. The full variable domain, completed using reference TRBV11-2 and TRBJ2-7, is EAGVAQSPRYKIIEKRQSVAFWCNPISGHATLYWYQQILGQGPKLLIQFQNNGVVDDSQLPKDRFSAERLKGVDSTLKIQPAKLEDSAVYLCASTITVTSGSYEQYFGPGTRLTVT.